This TCR beta chain stems from a study of blood T cell repertoires in COVID-19. The data were produced by immunoSEQ multiplex PCR, yet TCRdb's version contains in-frame clones alone and is incomplete. The table lists around 200,000 clones, 65% to 85% of them singletons. Germline V gives CDR1 GTSNPN, CDR2 SVGIG (reference sequence). The V and J ends lost 0 bases and 0 bases respectively, with 12 bases between them. The CDR3 spans 15 residues. Only a few counts were recorded for this clone. The origin of this receptor is a man aged 50 or older with active or convalescent COVID-19. Material: peripheral blood. The rearrangement joins TRBV30 to TRBJ2-7, with D perhaps TRBD2 (5 bases). The CDR3: CAWSVGGVSSYEQYF. The CDR3 nucleotides read TGTGCCTGGAGTGTAGGAGGAGTTAGCTCCTACGAGCAGTACTTC.